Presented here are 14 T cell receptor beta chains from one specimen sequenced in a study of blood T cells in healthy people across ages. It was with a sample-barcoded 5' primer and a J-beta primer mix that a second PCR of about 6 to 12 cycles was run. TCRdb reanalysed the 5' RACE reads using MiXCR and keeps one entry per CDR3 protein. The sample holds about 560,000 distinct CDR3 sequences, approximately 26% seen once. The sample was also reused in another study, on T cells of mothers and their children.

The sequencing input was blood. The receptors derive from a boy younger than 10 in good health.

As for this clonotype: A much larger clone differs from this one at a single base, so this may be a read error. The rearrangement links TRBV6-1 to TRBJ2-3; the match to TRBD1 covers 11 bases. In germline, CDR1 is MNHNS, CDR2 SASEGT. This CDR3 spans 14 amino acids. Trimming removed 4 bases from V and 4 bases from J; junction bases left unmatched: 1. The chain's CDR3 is CASSGTGGADTQYF. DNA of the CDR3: TGTGCCAGCAGTGGGACAGGGGGCGCAGATACGCAGTATTTT.

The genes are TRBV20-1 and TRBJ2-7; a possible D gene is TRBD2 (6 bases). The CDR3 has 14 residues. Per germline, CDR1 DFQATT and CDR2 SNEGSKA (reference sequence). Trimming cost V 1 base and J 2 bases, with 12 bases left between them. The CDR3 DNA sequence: TGCAGTGCTAGAGGGTCGGGAGCTACCTACGAGCAGTACTTC. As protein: CSARGSGATYEQYF.

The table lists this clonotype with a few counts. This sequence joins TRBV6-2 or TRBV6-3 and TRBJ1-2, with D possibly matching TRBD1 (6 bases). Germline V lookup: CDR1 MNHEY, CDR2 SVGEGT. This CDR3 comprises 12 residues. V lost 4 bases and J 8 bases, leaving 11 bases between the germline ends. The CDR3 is CASSSPGDGYTF. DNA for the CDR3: TGTGCCAGCAGTTCCCCAGGGGACGGCTACACCTTC.

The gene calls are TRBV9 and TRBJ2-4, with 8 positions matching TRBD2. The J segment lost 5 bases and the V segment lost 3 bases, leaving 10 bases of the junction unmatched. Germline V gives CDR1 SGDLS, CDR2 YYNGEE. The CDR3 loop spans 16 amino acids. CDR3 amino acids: CASSASGSPGENIQYF. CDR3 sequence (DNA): TGTGCCAGCAGCGCGAGCGGGAGTCCGGGGGAAAACATTCAGTACTTC.

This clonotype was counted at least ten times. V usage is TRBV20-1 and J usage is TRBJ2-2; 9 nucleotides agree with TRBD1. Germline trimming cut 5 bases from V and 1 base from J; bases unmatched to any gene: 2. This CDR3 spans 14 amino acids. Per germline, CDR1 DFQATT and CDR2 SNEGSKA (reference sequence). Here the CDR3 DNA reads TGCAGTGCTCCGGACAGGGGGAACACCGGGGAGCTGTTTTTT. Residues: CSAPDRGNTGELFF.

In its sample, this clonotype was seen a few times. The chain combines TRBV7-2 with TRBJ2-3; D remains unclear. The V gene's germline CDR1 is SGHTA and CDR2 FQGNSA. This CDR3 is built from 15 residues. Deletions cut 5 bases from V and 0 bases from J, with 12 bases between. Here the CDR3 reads CASSHLDPSTDTQYF. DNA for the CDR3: TGTGCCAGCAGCCATCTTGACCCTAGCACAGATACGCAGTATTTT.

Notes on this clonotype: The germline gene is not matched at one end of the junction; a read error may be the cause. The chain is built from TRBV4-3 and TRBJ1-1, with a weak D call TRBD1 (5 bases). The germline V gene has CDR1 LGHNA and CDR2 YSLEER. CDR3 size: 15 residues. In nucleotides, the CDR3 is TGCGCCAGCGGCCAAGGCGGGACGGAAGACACTGAAGCTTTCTTT. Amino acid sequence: CASGQGGTEDTEAFF.

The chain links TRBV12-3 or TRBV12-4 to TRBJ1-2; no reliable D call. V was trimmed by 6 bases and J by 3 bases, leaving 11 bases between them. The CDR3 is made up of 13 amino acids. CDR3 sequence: CASRPDGYYGYTF. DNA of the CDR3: TGTGCCAGCAGACCGGACGGGTACTATGGCTACACCTTC.

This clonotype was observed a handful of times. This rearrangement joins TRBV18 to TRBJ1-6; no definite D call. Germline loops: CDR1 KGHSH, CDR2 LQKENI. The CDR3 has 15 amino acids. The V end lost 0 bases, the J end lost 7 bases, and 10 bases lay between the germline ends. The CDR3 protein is CASSPPAGNNSPLHF. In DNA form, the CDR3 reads TGTGCCAGCTCACCACCGGCTGGGAACAATTCACCCCTCCACTTT. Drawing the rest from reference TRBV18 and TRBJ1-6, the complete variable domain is NAGVMQNPRHLVRRRGQEARLRCSPMKGHSHVYWYRQLPEEGLKFMVYLQKENIIDESGMPKERFSAEFPKEGPSILRIQQVVRGDSAAYFCASSPPAGNNSPLHFGNGTRLTVT.

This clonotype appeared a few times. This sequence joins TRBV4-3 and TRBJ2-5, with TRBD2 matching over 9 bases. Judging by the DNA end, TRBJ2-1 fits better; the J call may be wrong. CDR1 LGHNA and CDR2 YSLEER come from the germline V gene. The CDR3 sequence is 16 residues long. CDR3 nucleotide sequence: TGCGCCAGCACCCCAACTCGTAGCGGGAGTGCCTATGAGCAGTTCTTC. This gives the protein CASTPTRSGSAYEQFF.

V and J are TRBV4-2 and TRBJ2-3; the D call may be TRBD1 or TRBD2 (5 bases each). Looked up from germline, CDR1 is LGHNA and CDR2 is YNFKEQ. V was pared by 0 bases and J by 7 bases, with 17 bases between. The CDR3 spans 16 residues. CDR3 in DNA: TGTGCCAGCAGCCAAGATATGGGACCGGGGCTAAATACGCAGTATTTT. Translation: CASSQDMGPGLNTQYF.

The chain's CDR3 is CASTLARGFMNTEAFF. The CDR3 nucleotides read TGTGCCAGCACCCTAGCTCGGGGGTTCATGAACACTGAAGCTTTCTTT. V is TRBV7-8 and J is TRBJ1-1; the D gene is possibly TRBD1 (5 bases). CDR1 is SGHVS, CDR2 FQNEAQ, per germline. V was trimmed by 7 bases and J by 0 bases, leaving 18 bases between them. This CDR3 contains 16 residues.

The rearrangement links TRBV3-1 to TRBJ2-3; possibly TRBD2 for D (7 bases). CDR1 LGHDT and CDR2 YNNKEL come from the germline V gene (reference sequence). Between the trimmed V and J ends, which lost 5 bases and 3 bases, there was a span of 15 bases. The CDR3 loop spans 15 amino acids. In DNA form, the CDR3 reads TGTGCCAGCAGCTCGGGGGGCCTTCTAACAGATACGCAGTATTTT. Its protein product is CASSSGGLLTDTQYF.

The CDR3 here is CASSAWESGNTIYF. CDR3 nucleotide sequence: TGTGCCAGCAGCGCCTGGGAGTCTGGAAACACCATATATTTT. V gene TRBV11-1 combines with J gene TRBJ1-3; no definite D call. The CDR3 is 14 amino acids. V gave up 5 bases and J gave up 1 base, with 9 bases separating them. The germline V gene encodes CDR1 SGHAT and CDR2 FQDESV (reference sequence).